This TCR beta chain was observed in a study of T cells in localized non-small cell lung cancer. Findings and caveats of the study: Adjacent lung tissue had a median around 50 of the top 100 clones found in the tumor. The study found T cell clonality highest in uninvolved adjacent lung, above tumor. Because researchers sequenced only one region of the tumor, heterogeneity is still possible. A raised T cell density in blood coincided with lengthier overall survival.

Clones were sequenced by immunoSEQ multiplex PCR, and TCRdb holds only the in-frame ones, with some missing. This table has 90,000 or so clones, about 91% appearing once. Details on this clone: Its antigen remains unknown.

The V gene lost 1 base and the J gene lost 2 bases, with 15 bases spanning the gap. CDR3 length: 16 amino acids. Germline V gene sequence: CDR1 GTSNPN, CDR2 SVGIG (reference sequence). This receptor was obtained from a man between 35 and 75 years old with stage I squamous cell lung carcinoma. The chain is built from TRBV30 and TRBJ1-5, with D maybe TRBD1 (5 bases). The source was peripheral blood, collected before any cancer treatment. The DNA of the CDR3 is TGTGCCTGGAGTGCACCCGGGACGGGACGCAATCAGCCCCAGCATTTT. Amino acid sequence: CAWSAPGTGRNQPQHF.